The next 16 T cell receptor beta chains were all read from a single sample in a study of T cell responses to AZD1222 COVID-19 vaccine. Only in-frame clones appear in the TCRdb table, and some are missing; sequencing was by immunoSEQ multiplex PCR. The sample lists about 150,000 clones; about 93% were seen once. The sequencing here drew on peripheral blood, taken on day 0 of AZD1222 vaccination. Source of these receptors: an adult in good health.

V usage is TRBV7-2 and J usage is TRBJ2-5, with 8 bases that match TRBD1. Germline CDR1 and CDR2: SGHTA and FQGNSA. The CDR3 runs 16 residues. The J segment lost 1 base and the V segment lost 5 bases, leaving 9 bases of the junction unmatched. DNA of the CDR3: TGTGCCAGCAGCCTCACAGGGGGAAGAGCCCAAGAGACCCAGTACTTC. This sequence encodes CASSLTGGRAQETQYF.

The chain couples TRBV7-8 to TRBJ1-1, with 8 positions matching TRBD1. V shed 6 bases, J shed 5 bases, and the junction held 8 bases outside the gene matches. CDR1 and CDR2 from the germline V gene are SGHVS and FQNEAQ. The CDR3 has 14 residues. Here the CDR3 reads CASRSSGGRTEAFF. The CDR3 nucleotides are TGTGCCAGCAGATCCTCAGGGGGCCGGACTGAAGCTTTCTTT. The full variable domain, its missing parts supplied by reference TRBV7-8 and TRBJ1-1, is GAGVSQSPRYKVAKRGQDVALRCDPISGHVSLFWYQQALGQGPEFLTYFQNEAQLDKSGLPSDRFFAERPEGSVSTLKIQRTQQEDSAVYLCASRSSGGRTEAFFGQGTRLTVV.

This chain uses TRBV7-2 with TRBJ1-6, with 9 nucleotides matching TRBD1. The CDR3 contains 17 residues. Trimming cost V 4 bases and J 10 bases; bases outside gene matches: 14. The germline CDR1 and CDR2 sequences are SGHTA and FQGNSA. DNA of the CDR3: TGTGCCAGCAGCTCCGTCCCGGGACAGGGTCTGGGCTCACCCCTCCACTTT. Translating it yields CASSSVPGQGLGSPLHF.

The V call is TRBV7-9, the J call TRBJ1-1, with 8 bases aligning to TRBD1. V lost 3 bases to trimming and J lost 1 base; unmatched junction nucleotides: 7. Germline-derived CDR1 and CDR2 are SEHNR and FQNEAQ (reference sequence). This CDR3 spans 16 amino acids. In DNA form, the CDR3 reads TGTGCCAGCAGCTTCGGGACAGGTCGACCGAACACTGAAGCTTTCTTT. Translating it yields CASSFGTGRPNTEAFF.

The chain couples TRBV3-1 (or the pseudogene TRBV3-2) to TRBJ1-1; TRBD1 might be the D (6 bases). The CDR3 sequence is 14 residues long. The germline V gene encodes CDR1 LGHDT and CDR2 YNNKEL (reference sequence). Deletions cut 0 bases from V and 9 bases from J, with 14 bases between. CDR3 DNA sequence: TGTGCCAGCAGCCAAGATGGGCAGGGGACGAAAGCTTTCTTT. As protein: CASSQDGQGTKAFF.

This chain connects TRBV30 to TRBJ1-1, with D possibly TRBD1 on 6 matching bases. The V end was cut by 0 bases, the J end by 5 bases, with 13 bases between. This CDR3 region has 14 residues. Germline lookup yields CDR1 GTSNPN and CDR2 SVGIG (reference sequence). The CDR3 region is CAWSVTGARTEAFF. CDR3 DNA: TGTGCCTGGAGTGTAACGGGGGCGCGAACTGAAGCTTTCTTT.

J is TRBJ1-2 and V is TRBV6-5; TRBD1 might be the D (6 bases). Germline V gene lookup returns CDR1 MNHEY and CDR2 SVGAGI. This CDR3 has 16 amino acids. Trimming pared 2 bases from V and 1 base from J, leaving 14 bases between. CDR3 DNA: TGTGCCAGCAGTTACGGGCACAGGGTCCTTAACTATGGCTACACCTTC. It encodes CASSYGHRVLNYGYTF.

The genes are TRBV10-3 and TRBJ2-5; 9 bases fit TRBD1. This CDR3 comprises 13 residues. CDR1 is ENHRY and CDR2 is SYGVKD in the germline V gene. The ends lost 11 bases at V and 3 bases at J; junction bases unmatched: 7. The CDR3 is CAAGRDREETQYF. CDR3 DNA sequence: TGTGCCGCTGGGAGGGACAGGGAAGAGACCCAGTACTTC.

The CDR3 sequence is CAWSPGLQQYF. The DNA of the CDR3 is TGTGCCTGGAGTCCGGGACTCCAACAGTATTTT. The rearrangement links TRBV30 to TRBJ2-3; tentatively, D is TRBD2 (6 bases). Germline V gene sequence: CDR1 GTSNPN, CDR2 SVGIG (reference sequence). The CDR3 loop spans 11 amino acids. V shed 2 bases and J shed 12 bases, with 12 bases lying between them.

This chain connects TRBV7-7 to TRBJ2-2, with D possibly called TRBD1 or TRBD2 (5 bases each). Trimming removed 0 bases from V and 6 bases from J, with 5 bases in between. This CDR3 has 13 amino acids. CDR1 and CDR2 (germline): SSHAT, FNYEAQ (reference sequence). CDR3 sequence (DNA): TGTGCCAGCAGCTTAGCGGGGGCCGGGGAGCTGTTTTTT. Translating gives CASSLAGAGELFF.

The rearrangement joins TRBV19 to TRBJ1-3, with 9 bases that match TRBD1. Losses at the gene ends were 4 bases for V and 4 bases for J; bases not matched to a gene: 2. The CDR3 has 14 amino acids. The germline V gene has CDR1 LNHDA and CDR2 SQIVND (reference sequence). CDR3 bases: TGTGCCAGTAGTACACAGGGGGCAGGAAACACCATATATTTT. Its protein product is CASSTQGAGNTIYF.

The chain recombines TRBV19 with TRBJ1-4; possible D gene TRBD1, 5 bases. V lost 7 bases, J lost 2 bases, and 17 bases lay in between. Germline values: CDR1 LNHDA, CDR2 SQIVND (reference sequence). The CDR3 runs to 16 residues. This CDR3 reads CASTPQGSMTNEKLFF. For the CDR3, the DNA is TGTGCCAGTACCCCTCAGGGTTCTATGACTAATGAAAAACTGTTTTTT.

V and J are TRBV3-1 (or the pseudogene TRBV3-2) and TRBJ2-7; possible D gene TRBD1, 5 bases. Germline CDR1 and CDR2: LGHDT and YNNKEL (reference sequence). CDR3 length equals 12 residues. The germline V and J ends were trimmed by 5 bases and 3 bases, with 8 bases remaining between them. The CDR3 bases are TGTGCCAGCAGCTACAGGTACTACGAGCAGTACTTC. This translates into CASSYRYYEQYF.

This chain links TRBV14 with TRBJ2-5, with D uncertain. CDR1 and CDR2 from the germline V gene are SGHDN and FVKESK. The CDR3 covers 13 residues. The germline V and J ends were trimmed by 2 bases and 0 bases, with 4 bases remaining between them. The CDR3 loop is CASSQMYQETQYF. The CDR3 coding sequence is TGTGCCAGCAGCCAAATGTACCAAGAGACCCAGTACTTC.

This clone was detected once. In DNA form, the CDR3 reads TGTGCCAGTACTCAGGGGCTTACCTACAATGAGCAGTTCTTC. Its protein product is CASTQGLTYNEQFF. V and J are TRBV2 and TRBJ2-1; TRBD1 might be the D (6 bases). Germline V lookup: CDR1 SNHLY, CDR2 FYNNEI. The CDR3 sequence is 14 residues long. The V end lost 9 bases, the J end lost 2 bases, and 14 bases lay between the germline ends.

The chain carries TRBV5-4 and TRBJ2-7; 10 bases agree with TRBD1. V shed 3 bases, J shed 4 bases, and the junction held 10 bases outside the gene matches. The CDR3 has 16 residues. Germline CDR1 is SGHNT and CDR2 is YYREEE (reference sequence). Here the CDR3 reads CASSWYSGTGEYEQYF. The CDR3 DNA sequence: TGTGCCAGCAGCTGGTACTCCGGGACAGGGGAATACGAGCAGTACTTC.